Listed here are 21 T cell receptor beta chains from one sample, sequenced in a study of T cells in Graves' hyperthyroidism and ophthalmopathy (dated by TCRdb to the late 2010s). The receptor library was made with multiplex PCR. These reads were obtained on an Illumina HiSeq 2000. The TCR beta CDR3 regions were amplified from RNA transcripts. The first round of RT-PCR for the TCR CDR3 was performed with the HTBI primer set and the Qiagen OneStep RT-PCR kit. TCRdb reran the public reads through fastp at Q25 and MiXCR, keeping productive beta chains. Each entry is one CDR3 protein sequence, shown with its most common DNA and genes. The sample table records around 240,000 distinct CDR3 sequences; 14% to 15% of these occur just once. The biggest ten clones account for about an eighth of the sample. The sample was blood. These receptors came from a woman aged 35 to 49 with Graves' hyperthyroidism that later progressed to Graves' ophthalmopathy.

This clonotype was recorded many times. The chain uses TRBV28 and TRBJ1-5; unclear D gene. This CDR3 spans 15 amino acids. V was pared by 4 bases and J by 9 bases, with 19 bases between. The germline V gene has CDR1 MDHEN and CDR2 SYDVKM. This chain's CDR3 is CASSSTDPAKGPQHF. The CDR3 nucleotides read TGTGCCAGCAGTTCAACGGACCCGGCAAAGGGGCCCCAGCATTTT. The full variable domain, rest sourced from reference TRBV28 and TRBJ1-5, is DVKVTQSSRYLVKRTGEKVFLECVQDMDHENMFWYRQDPGLGLRLIYFSYDVKMKEKGDIPEGYSVSREKKERFSLILESASTNQTSMYLCASSSTDPAKGPQHFGDGTRLSIL.

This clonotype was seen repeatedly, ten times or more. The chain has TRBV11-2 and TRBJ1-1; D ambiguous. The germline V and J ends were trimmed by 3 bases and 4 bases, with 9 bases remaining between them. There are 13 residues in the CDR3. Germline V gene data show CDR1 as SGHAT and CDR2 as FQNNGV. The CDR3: CASSFSGITEAFF. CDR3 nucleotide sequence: TGTGCCAGCAGCTTTAGTGGGATCACTGAAGCTTTCTTT.

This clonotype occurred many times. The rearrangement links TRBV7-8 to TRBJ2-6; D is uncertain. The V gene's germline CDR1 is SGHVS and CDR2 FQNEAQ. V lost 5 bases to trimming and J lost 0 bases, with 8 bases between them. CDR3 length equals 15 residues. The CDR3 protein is CASSTRSSGANVLTF. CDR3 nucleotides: TGTGCCAGCAGCACAAGAAGCTCTGGGGCCAACGTCCTGACTTTC.

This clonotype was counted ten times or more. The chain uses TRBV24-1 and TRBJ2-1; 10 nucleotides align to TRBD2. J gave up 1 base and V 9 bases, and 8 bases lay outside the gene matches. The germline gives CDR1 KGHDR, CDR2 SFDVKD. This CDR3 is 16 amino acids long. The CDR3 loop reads CATRAGTSASYNEQFF. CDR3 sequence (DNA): TGTGCCACCCGTGCAGGGACTAGCGCGTCCTACAATGAGCAGTTCTTC.

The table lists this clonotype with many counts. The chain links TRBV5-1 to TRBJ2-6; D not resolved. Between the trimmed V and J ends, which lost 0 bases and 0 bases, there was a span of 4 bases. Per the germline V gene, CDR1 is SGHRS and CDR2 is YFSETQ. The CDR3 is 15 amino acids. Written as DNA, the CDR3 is TGCGCCAGCAGCTTGGTCCCCTCTGGGGCCAACGTCCTGACTTTC. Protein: CASSLVPSGANVLTF. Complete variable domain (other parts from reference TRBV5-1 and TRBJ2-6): KAGVTQTPRYLIKTRGQQVTLSCSPISGHRSVSWYQQTPGQGLQFLFEYFSETQRNKGNFPGRFSGRQFSNSRSEMNVSTLELGDSALYLCASSLVPSGANVLTFGAGSRLTVL.

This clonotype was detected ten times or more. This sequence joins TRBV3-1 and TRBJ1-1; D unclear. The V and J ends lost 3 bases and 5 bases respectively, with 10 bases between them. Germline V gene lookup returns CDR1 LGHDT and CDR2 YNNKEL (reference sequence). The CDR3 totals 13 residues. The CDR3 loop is CASSHRRTTEAFF. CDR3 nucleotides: TGTGCCAGCAGCCACAGACGAACGACTGAAGCTTTCTTT.

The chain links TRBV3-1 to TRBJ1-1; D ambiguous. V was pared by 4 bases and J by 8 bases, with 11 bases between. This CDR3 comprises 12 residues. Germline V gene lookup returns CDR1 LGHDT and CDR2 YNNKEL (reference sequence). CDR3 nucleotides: TGTGCCAGCAGCCCACGGTCGGGGGAAGCTTTCTTT. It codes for CASSPRSGEAFF. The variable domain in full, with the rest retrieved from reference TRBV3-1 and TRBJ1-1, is DTAVSQTPKYLVTQMGNDKSIKCEQNLGHDTMYWYKQDSKKFLKIMFSYNNKELIINETVPNRFSPKSPDKAHLNLHINSLELGDSAVYFCASSPRSGEAFFGQGTRLTVV.

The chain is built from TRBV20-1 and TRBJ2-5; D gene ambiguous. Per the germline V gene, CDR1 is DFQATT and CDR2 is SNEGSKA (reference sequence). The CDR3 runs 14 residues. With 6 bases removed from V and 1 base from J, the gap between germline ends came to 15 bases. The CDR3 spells CSASDGFRQETQYF. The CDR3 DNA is TGCAGTGCCTCCGACGGGTTCCGCCAAGAGACCCAGTACTTC.

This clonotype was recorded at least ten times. The CDR3 sequence is CATSSGESEAFF. The CDR3 DNA follows: TGTGCCACCAGCAGCGGGGAATCTGAAGCTTTCTTT. V gene TRBV15 combines with J gene TRBJ1-1; D is ambiguous. The germline gives CDR1 LNHNV, CDR2 YYDKDF (reference sequence). The CDR3 contains 12 residues. The V and J ends lost 3 bases and 6 bases respectively, with 8 bases between them.

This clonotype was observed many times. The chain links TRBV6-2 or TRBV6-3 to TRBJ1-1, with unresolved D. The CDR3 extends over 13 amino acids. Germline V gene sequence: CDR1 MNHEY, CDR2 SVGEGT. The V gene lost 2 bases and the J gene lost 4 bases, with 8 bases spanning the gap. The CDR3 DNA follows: TGTGCCAGCAGTTACCTCTGGGGCACTGAAGCTTTCTTT. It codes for CASSYLWGTEAFF.

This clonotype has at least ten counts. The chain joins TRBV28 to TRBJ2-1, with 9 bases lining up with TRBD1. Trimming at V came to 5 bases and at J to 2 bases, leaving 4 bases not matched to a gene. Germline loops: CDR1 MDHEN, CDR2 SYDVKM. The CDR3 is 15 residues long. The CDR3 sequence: CASSITGGAYNEQFF. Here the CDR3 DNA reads TGTGCCAGCAGTATTACAGGGGGCGCCTACAATGAGCAGTTCTTC.

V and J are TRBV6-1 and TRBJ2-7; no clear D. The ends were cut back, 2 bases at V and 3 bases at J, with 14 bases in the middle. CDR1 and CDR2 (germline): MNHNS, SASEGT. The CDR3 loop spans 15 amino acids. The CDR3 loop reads CASSEIGEPLYEQYF. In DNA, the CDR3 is TGTGCCAGCAGTGAAATAGGCGAACCGCTCTACGAGCAGTACTTC.

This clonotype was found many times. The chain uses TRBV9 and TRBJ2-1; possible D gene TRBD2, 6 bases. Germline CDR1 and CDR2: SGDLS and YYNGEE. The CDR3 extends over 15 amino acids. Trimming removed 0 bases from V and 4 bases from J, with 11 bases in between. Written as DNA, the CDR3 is TGTGCCAGCAGCGTAGAGCTAGCGAATTACAATGAGCAGTTCTTC. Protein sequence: CASSVELANYNEQFF. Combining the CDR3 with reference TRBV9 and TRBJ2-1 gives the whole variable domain DSGVTQTPKHLITATGQRVTLRCSPRSGDLSVYWYQQSLDQGLQFLIQYYNGEERAKGNILERFSAQQFPDLHSELNLSSLELGDSALYFCASSVELANYNEQFFGPGTRLTVL.

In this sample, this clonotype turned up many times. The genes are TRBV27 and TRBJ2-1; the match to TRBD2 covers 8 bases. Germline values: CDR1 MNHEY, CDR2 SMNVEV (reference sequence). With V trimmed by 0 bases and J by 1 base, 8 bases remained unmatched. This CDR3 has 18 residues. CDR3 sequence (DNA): TGTGCCAGCAGTTTATCGGGGAGCGGGAGTTGGTCCTACAATGAGCAGTTCTTC. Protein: CASSLSGSGSWSYNEQFF.

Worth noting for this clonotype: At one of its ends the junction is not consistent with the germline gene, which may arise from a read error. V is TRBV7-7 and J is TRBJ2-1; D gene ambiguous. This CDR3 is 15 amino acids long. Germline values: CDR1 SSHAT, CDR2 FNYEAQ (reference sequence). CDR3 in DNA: TGTGCTAGCAGCTTAGGAGCGAAACCATACAATGAGCAGTTCTTC. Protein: CASSLGAKPYNEQFF.

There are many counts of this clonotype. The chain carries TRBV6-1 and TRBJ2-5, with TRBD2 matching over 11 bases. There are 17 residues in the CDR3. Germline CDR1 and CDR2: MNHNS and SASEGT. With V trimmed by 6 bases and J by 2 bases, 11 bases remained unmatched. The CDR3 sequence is CASSRQTVAGGQETQYF. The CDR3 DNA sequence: TGTGCCAGCAGCAGACAAACCGTAGCGGGAGGGCAAGAGACCCAGTACTTC.

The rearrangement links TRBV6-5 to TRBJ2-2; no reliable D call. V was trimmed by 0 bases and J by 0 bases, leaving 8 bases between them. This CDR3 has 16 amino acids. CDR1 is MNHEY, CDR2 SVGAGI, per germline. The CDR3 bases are TGTGCCAGCAGTTACTCGCCAGGCCCGAACACCGGGGAGCTGTTTTTT. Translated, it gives CASSYSPGPNTGELFF.

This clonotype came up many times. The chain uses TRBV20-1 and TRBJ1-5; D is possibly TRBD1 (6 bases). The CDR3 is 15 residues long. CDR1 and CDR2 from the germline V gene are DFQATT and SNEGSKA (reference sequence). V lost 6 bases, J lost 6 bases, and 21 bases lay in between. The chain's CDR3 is CSATLQNRVGQPQHF. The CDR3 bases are TGCAGTGCCACCCTCCAAAACAGGGTCGGTCAGCCCCAGCATTTT.

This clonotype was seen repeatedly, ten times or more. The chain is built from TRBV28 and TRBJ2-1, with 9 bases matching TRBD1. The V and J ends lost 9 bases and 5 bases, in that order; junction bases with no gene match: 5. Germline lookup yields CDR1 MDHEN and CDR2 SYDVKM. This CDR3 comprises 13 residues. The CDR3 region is CASRGQGNNEQFF. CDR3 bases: TGTGCCAGTAGGGGACAGGGCAACAATGAGCAGTTCTTC.

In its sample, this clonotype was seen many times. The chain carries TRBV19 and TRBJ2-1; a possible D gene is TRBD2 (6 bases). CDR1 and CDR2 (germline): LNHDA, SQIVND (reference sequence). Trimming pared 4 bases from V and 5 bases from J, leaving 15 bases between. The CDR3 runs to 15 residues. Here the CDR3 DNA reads TGTGCCAGTAGTAGGGGACGGGAGTGGAACAATGAGCAGTTCTTC. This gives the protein CASSRGREWNNEQFF.

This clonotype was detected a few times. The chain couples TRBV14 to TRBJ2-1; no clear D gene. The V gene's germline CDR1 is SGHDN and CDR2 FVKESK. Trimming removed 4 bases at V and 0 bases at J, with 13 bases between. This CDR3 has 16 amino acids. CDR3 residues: CASSRLGLSSYNEQFF. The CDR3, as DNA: TGTGCCAGCAGCCGCCTAGGGCTCAGCTCCTACAATGAGCAGTTCTTC.